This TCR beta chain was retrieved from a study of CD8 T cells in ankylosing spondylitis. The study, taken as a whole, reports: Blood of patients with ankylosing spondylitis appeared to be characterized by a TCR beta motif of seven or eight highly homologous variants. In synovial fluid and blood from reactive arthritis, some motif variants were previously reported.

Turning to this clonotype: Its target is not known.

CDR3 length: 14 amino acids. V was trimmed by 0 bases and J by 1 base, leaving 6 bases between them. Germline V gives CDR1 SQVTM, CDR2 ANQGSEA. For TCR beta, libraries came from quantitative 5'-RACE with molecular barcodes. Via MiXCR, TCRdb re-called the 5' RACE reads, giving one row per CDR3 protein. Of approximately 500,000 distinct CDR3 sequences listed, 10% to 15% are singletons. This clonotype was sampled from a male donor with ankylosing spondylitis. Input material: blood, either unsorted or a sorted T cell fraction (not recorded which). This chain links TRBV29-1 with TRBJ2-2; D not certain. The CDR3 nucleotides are TGCAGCGTTGAAGAAGGTGGGAACACCGGGGAGCTGTTTTTT. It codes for CSVEEGGNTGELFF.